These 31 T cell receptor beta chains were all obtained from the same sample, sequenced in a study of response to subunit inactivated influenza vaccine. TCRdb used MiXCR to reprocess the RT-PCR reads, holding one entry per CDR3 protein. In the table there are about 610,000 distinct CDR3 sequences, roughly 15% of which are singletons. Sequences were derived from PBMCs from blood, sampled 12 days after vaccination. The source is a man aged 45-65 years who received an inactivated influenza vaccine.

This chain connects TRBV25-1 to TRBJ2-5, with 9 positions matching TRBD2. Germline CDR1 and CDR2: MGHDK and SYGVNS. V lost 2 bases, J lost 3 bases, and 4 bases stayed unmatched. The CDR3 totals 15 residues. CDR3 bases: TGTGCCAGCAGTGAAAGCGGGAGGTTGGAAGAGACCCAGTACTTC. Its translation: CASSESGRLEETQYF.

A few counts support this clonotype. The chain employs TRBV24-1 and TRBJ1-1, with D maybe TRBD1 (6 bases). The germline V and J ends were trimmed by 4 bases and 8 bases, with 13 bases remaining between them. The CDR3 totals 13 residues. The V gene's germline CDR1 is KGHDR and CDR2 SFDVKD. CDR3 region: CATSEPGQPEAFF. CDR3 nucleotides: TGTGCCACCAGTGAACCCGGACAGCCCGAAGCTTTCTTT.

This clonotype was detected ten times or more. The genes are TRBV6-1 and TRBJ2-5; D ambiguous. CDR1 and CDR2 from the germline V gene are MNHNS and SASEGT. The CDR3 is 13 amino acids. V was pared by 6 bases and J by 1 base, with 9 bases between. The CDR3 DNA sequence: TGTGCCAGCAGCGGCGGAGTCCAAGAGACCCAGTACTTC. This sequence encodes CASSGGVQETQYF.

This rearrangement joins TRBV27 to TRBJ2-3, with 7 bases lining up with TRBD2. Germline V gene sequence: CDR1 MNHEY, CDR2 SMNVEV (reference sequence). The CDR3 sequence is 16 residues long. Unmatched junction bases numbered 10, after V lost 5 bases and J lost 2 bases. The CDR3 region is CASSGFAGDATDTQYF. The CDR3 nucleotides read TGTGCCAGCAGTGGTTTTGCGGGAGACGCCACAGATACGCAGTATTTT.

This clonotype came up a few times. The genes are TRBV20-1 and TRBJ2-3, with a possible D match to TRBD1 (6 bases). Germline values: CDR1 DFQATT, CDR2 SNEGSKA (reference sequence). CDR3 length: 17 residues. The V end was cut by 3 bases, the J end by 5 bases, with 24 bases between. The CDR3 nucleotides read TGCAGTGCTAGCGAACCTAGGGGGATGGCAGGCGGAGATACGCAGTATTTT. This gives the protein CSASEPRGMAGGDTQYF.

The chain links TRBV10-3 to TRBJ2-3; 8 nucleotides align to TRBD2. The germline gives CDR1 ENHRY, CDR2 SYGVKD. The CDR3 is 15 residues long. With V trimmed by 4 bases and J by 1 base, 4 bases remained unmatched. CDR3 in DNA: TGTGCCATCAGTGCGGGACTAGGCCGCACAGATACGCAGTATTTT. It specifies CAISAGLGRTDTQYF.

The CDR3 bases are TGTGCCACGGGGTCCGGGGGCTACGAGCAGTACTTC. Translated: CATGSGGYEQYF. This chain joins TRBV7-9 and TRBJ2-7; D might be TRBD2 (6 bases). Looked up from germline, CDR1 is SEHNR and CDR2 is FQNEAQ (reference sequence). This CDR3 has 12 residues. V lost 10 bases to trimming and J lost 3 bases, with 13 bases between them.

This clonotype was detected only a few times. The chain is built from TRBV6-5 and TRBJ2-7; no clear D gene. V was pared by 2 bases and J by 3 bases, with 11 bases between. CDR3 length: 14 residues. The V gene's germline CDR1 is MNHEY and CDR2 SVGAGI. The CDR3 protein is CASSYGDKGYEQYF. In DNA, the CDR3 is TGTGCCAGCAGTTACGGGGATAAGGGCTACGAGCAGTACTTC.

The rearrangement uses TRBV7-2 and TRBJ2-3; 8 nucleotides agree with TRBD1. The CDR3 sequence is 17 residues long. Trimming removed 2 bases from V and 0 bases from J; junction bases left unmatched: 7. CDR1 is SGHTA and CDR2 is FQGNSA in the germline V gene. CDR3 nucleotide sequence: TGTGCCAGCAGCTTACATGACAGGGGCTTTAGCACAGATACGCAGTATTTT. This sequence encodes CASSLHDRGFSTDTQYF. Together with reference TRBV7-2 and TRBJ2-3, the CDR3 gives the full variable domain: GAGVSQSPSNKVTEKGKDVELRCDPISGHTALYWYRQSLGQGLEFLIYFQGNSAPDKSGLPSDRFSAERTGGSVSTLTIQRTQQEDSAVYLCASSLHDRGFSTDTQYFGPGTRLTVL.

The sample holds a few counts of this clonotype. The J gene is TRBJ2-5, the V gene TRBV7-2, with a tentative D call TRBD2 (6 bases). V dropped 5 bases and J dropped 9 bases, with 19 bases sitting between them. From germline, CDR1 is SGHTA and CDR2 FQGNSA. This CDR3 has 14 residues. DNA of the CDR3: TGTGCCAGCAGCCCCTCGGGAGCGGGTCCGGCCCAGTACTTC. Protein product: CASSPSGAGPAQYF.

V and J are TRBV19 and TRBJ2-3; TRBD1 agrees at 7 bases. The germline V gene has CDR1 LNHDA and CDR2 SQIVND (reference sequence). This CDR3 spans 14 amino acids. The junction had 5 bases not matched to a gene; V was cut back by 5 bases and J by 3 bases. CDR3 loop: CASSPLGQTDTQYF. CDR3 nucleotide sequence: TGTGCCAGTAGTCCGCTGGGACAGACAGATACGCAGTATTTT.

This clonotype has at least ten counts. The chain employs TRBV12-3 or TRBV12-4 and TRBJ1-5; D ambiguous. Trimming cost V 6 bases and J 6 bases, with 15 bases left between them. This CDR3 is 14 amino acids long. The CDR3 nucleotides read TGTGCCAGCAGCATCACCCGGGGTGGTCAGCCCCAGCATTTT. Protein: CASSITRGGQPQHF.

This clonotype showed up just a few times. The chain joins TRBV6-2 or TRBV6-3 to TRBJ2-7, with 9 positions matching TRBD1. Trimming at V came to 2 bases and at J to 5 bases, leaving 4 bases not matched to a gene. The CDR3 totals 14 residues. CDR1 is MNHEY, CDR2 SVGEGT, per germline. The CDR3, as DNA: TGTGCCAGCAGTTACAGGGACAGGGCTGACGAGCAGTACTTC. Translating it yields CASSYRDRADEQYF.

The V and J genes are TRBV5-1 and TRBJ2-5, with 8 bases matching TRBD1. The CDR3 extends over 14 amino acids. Trimming removed 3 bases from V and 6 bases from J; junction bases left unmatched: 7. Germline CDR1 is SGHRS and CDR2 is YFSETQ. DNA for the CDR3: TGCGCCAGCAGCTCTCGACAGGGGATGCAGACCCAGTACTTC. Residues: CASSSRQGMQTQYF.

This clonotype was seen a few times. The rearrangement uses TRBV15 and TRBJ2-7, with D maybe TRBD2 (5 bases). Trimming left V 3 bases short and J 4 bases short, with 13 bases between. This CDR3 comprises 14 residues. CDR1 is LNHNV, CDR2 YYDKDF, per germline (reference sequence). The CDR3 loop is CATSSDRRGYEQYF. CDR3 in DNA: TGTGCCACCAGCAGCGATCGAAGAGGGTACGAGCAGTACTTC.

A few counts support this clonotype. This chain uses TRBV5-5 with TRBJ2-3, with 9 positions matching TRBD1. V lost 2 bases to trimming and J lost 4 bases; unmatched junction nucleotides: 5. The CDR3 totals 15 residues. Per the germline V gene, CDR1 is SGHKS and CDR2 is YYEKEE (reference sequence). The CDR3 loop reads CASSFRDRAADTQYF. The DNA for the CDR3 is TGTGCCAGCAGCTTCCGGGACAGGGCGGCAGATACGCAGTATTTT.

The genes are TRBV6-5 and TRBJ2-2, with no clear D. This CDR3 spans 12 amino acids. Trimming cost V 6 bases and J 6 bases, with 8 bases left between them. Germline V gene sequence: CDR1 MNHEY, CDR2 SVGAGI. CDR3 in amino acids: CASRLTAGELFF. The CDR3 region has the DNA TGTGCCAGCAGGCTTACCGCCGGGGAGCTGTTTTTT.

The table lists this clonotype with a few counts. The chain recombines TRBV18 with TRBJ1-2, with a weak D call TRBD1 (5 bases). The germline V and J ends were trimmed by 1 base and 8 bases, with 11 bases remaining between them. Per the germline V gene, CDR1 is KGHSH and CDR2 is LQKENI. This CDR3 contains 13 residues. Here the CDR3 DNA reads TGTGCCAGCTCACCACGCAGGGTACTCGGCTACACCTTC. The encoded protein is CASSPRRVLGYTF.

The rearrangement joins TRBV12-3 or TRBV12-4 to TRBJ2-3, with D possibly being TRBD1 (6 bases). The CDR3 has 17 amino acids. Between the trimmed V and J ends, which lost 0 bases and 2 bases, there was a span of 15 bases. The CDR3 here is CASSLASGVWNTDTQYF. The CDR3 DNA reads as TGTGCCAGCAGTTTAGCGTCAGGGGTTTGGAACACAGATACGCAGTATTTT.

This clonotype was observed a handful of times. The chain couples TRBV12-3 or TRBV12-4 to TRBJ2-7; D not resolved. The CDR3 runs 14 residues. Trimming removed 0 bases from V and 2 bases from J, with 8 bases in between. The CDR3 region is CASSLAPLPYEQYF. DNA for the CDR3: TGTGCCAGCAGTTTAGCACCTCTCCCCTACGAGCAGTACTTC.

This clonotype occurred many times. The chain recombines TRBV28 with TRBJ2-7; tentative D call: TRBD2 (5 bases). CDR3 length equals 14 residues. CDR1 and CDR2 (germline): MDHEN, SYDVKM. V was shortened by 2 bases and J by 1 base, with 9 bases between the two germline ends. The CDR3 sequence: CASSLPGGSYEQYF. CDR3 nucleotide sequence: TGTGCCAGCAGTTTACCCGGCGGGTCCTACGAGCAGTACTTC.

This chain connects TRBV6-1 to TRBJ2-1; a weak D match, TRBD1 (6 bases). There are 13 residues in the CDR3. Trimming took 5 bases from V and 5 from J, leaving 10 bases between them. The germline CDR1 and CDR2 sequences are MNHNS and SASEGT. CDR3 coding DNA: TGTGCCAGCAGTCGGGACACCGACAATGAGCAGTTCTTC. This translates into CASSRDTDNEQFF.

V and J are TRBV18 and TRBJ1-3; TRBD1 matches at 9 bases. Germline V gene data show CDR1 as KGHSH and CDR2 as LQKENI. The CDR3 has 15 residues. The V segment lost 6 bases and the J segment 8 bases; nucleotides outside the gene matches: 11. The CDR3 reads CASSPTTGGADTIYF. CDR3 nucleotide sequence: TGTGCCAGCTCCCCTACTACAGGGGGCGCGGACACCATATATTTT.

V and J are TRBV20-1 and TRBJ2-1; 10 bases map to TRBD2. The CDR3 runs to 16 residues. Germline V gene sequence: CDR1 DFQATT, CDR2 SNEGSKA (reference sequence). V dropped 6 bases and J dropped 9; count of bases not matched to a gene: 17. CDR3 region: CSASRASGSPNGEQFF. In DNA form, the CDR3 reads TGCAGTGCCAGTAGGGCTAGCGGGAGCCCAAACGGTGAGCAGTTCTTC.

This clonotype showed up just a few times. This sequence joins TRBV30 and TRBJ2-7; 9 nucleotides align to TRBD2. The CDR3 consists of 13 residues. Germline CDR1 GTSNPN, CDR2 SVGIG (reference sequence). V trimming: 0 bases; J trimming: 8 bases; junction bases outside the gene matches: 5. The CDR3 sequence: CAWSVLAGFQQYF. The CDR3 DNA follows: TGTGCCTGGAGTGTACTAGCGGGCTTTCAGCAGTACTTC.

This clonotype occurred a few times. One end of the junction fails to match germline, which may point to a read error. The chain uses TRBV12-3 or TRBV12-4 and TRBJ2-1; the D gene could be TRBD1 or TRBD2 (6 bases each). The CDR3 spans 15 residues. CDR3 nucleotides: TGTGTCAGCAGTTTATTCGAGGGGGGCGGGAATGAGCAGTTCTTC. Residues: CVSSLFEGGGNEQFF.

The rearrangement uses TRBV10-1 and TRBJ2-2; D is possibly TRBD1 (6 bases). Deletions cut 3 bases from V and 4 bases from J, with 12 bases between. CDR1 and CDR2 from the germline V gene are WNHNN and SYGVQD (reference sequence). CDR3 length equals 15 residues. CDR3 coding DNA: TGCGCCAGCAGTGACCACAGGGCTCCCACCGGGGAGCTGTTTTTT. Amino acid sequence: CASSDHRAPTGELFF.

This clonotype has more than one count but fewer than ten. The DNA of the CDR3 is TGTGCCGCCTCGGCGCAAGGAAGGGAGACCCAGTACTTC. It is translated as CAASAQGRETQYF. The V gene is TRBV10-3, the J gene TRBJ2-5; D gene ambiguous. The CDR3 runs 13 residues. CDR1 is ENHRY and CDR2 is SYGVKD in the germline V gene. V lost 11 bases to trimming and J lost 5 bases, with 18 bases between them.

This clonotype has a count of ten or more. The gene calls are TRBV6-1 and TRBJ2-2; D gene unclear. CDR3 length: 15 amino acids. V shed 5 bases and J shed 5 bases, with 15 bases lying between them. Germline V gene sequence: CDR1 MNHNS, CDR2 SASEGT. The CDR3 region is CASSPLNAGTGELFF. For the CDR3, the DNA is TGTGCCAGCAGTCCACTGAATGCTGGAACCGGGGAGCTGTTTTTT.

The chain carries TRBV5-1 and TRBJ2-5; weak D call: TRBD1 (6 bases). CDR1 is SGHRS and CDR2 is YFSETQ in the germline V gene. This CDR3 contains 14 residues. The V end lost 0 bases, the J end lost 5 bases, and 11 bases lay between the germline ends. In nucleotides, the CDR3 is TGCGCCAGCAGCTTGGACAGGGCTCGTGAGACCCAGTACTTC. Amino acid sequence: CASSLDRARETQYF.

This clonotype showed up just a few times. The chain has TRBV10-3 and TRBJ1-6; D is ambiguous. Germline V CDR1 and CDR2: ENHRY, SYGVKD. The CDR3 consists of 13 residues. V lost 3 bases to trimming and J lost 7 bases, with 7 bases between them. The CDR3: CAISDVENSPLHF. CDR3 nucleotide sequence: TGTGCCATCAGTGACGTGGAGAATTCACCCCTCCACTTT.